This T cell receptor beta chain originates from a study of cytomegalovirus exposure and HLA in healthy donors. In regard to this clone: Antigen unknown.

PCR was performed using 60 Vbeta and 13 Jbeta primers. Per the authors' pipeline: About 12 million shared chains were among the about 80 million unique TCR beta chains that a later analysis counted. Clones were sequenced by immunoSEQ multiplex PCR, and TCRdb holds only the in-frame ones, with some missing. V and J calls and clone size are as listed in that table; D and trimming were resolved from the DNA. The sample yields 150,000 to 200,000 clones, around 83% seen once. The CDR3 runs 16 residues. Trimming removed 3 bases at V and 7 bases at J, with 17 bases between. The germline CDR1 and CDR2 sequences are SGHDT and YYEEEE. Findings and caveats of the study: A few CMV-associated chains proved CMV antigen-specific in vitro.

The chain employs TRBV5-6 and TRBJ1-6, with no clear D. The source is a middle-aged man in good health and CMV-seropositive. Sequences were obtained from PBMCs. DNA for the CDR3: TGTGCCAGCAGCTGGACGAGGGCGCCGCGGAATTCACCCCTCCACTTT. Encoded protein: CASSWTRAPRNSPLHF.